This T cell receptor (beta chain) was captured by sequencing in a study of shared clonotypes between healthy human individuals. Between the trimmed V and J ends, which lost 3 bases and 9 bases, there was a span of 18 bases. The germline CDR1 and CDR2 sequences are MGHDK and SYGVNS. The CDR3 totals 15 residues. Authors' data handling: Because ImmunoSEQ provided only junction sequences with no quality scores, the filtering differed. The repertoire was sequenced with immunoSEQ multiplex PCR; TCRdb's copy has only in-frame clones and lacks some. V and J calls and clone size are copied from that table; D and trimming were computed from the DNA. The sample contains roughly 2,300,000 clones, under 95% of which appear only once.

Sequenced sample: naive CD4+ T cells from PBMCs. Indicated subset: CD45RA+ positively selected. V and J are TRBV25-1 and TRBJ1-5; tentatively, D is TRBD1 (6 bases). This receptor was taken from a man younger than 35 in good health. Some clones in this sample may be carry-over from other donors' samples. The CDR3 DNA follows: TGTGCCAGCAGTGATTCATCGGCAGGGGACATGCCCCAGCATTTT. It is translated as CASSDSSAGDMPQHF. The full variable domain, its missing parts supplied by reference TRBV25-1 and TRBJ1-5, is EADIYQTPRYLVIGTGKKITLECSQTMGHDKMYWYQQDPGMELHLIHYSYGVNSTEKGDLSSESTVSRIRTEHFPLTLESARPSHTSQYLCASSDSSAGDMPQHFGDGTRLSIL.